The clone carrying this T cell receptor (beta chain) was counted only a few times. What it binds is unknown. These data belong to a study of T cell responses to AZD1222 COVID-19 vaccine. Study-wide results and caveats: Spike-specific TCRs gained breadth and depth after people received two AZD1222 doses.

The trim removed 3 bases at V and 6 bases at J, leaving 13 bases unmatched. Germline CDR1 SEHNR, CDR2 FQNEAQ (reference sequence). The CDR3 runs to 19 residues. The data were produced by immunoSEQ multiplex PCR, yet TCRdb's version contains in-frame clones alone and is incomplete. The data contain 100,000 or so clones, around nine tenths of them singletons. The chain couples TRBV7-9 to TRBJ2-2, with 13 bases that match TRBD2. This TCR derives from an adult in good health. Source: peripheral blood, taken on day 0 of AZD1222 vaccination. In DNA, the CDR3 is TGTGCCAGCAGCTTGGGGAGTCGGGGACTAGCGGGAACGTCCGGGGAGCTGTTTTTT. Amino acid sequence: CASSLGSRGLAGTSGELFF.